This T cell receptor beta chain originates from a study of identical twins. Judged by abundance, this clonotype is medium-sized. Relative to the germline gene, one junction end is altered; a read error may explain this. Germline CDR1 is SGHRS and CDR2 is YFSETQ. CDR3 size: 12 residues. TCRdb used MiXCR to reprocess the 5' RACE reads, holding one entry per CDR3 protein. The data contain 470,000 or so distinct CDR3 sequences, roughly 24% of them singletons. The same sample was also used in a study of T cells expressing NK-cell markers.

The sequenced material came from CD4+ T cells sorted from blood. The chain is built from TRBV5-1 and TRBJ2-3; D unclear. The TCR sequence derives from a woman younger than 35 in good health. CDR3 amino acids: CASSLSTDTQYF. The DNA of the CDR3 is TGTGCCAGCAGCCTGAGCACAGATACGCAGTATTTT.